The sequence of this T cell receptor beta chain was determined in a study of T cell repertoires in cytomegalovirus infection. For this clonotype: Its cognate antigen is unknown.

Study findings and constraints: Predominance within the ex vivo response was attributable to HLA-C-restricted CMV-specific TCR beta clonotypes.

Each CDR3 protein is one row after TCRdb ran MiXCR on the reads. The sample shows 800,000 to 950,000 distinct CDR3 sequences, approximately 32% of them seen only once. Germline V gene data show CDR1 as SNHLY and CDR2 as FYNNEI. The trim removed 5 bases at V and 8 bases at J, leaving 23 bases unmatched. The CDR3 runs 19 residues. The rearrangement uses TRBV2 and TRBJ2-3, with 9 bases lining up with TRBD2. The receptor comes from a human donor in good health (CMV status not recorded). Some clones in this sample may be carry-over from other donors' samples. The material sequenced was cultured CD8+ T cells from PBMCs, taken from culture after CMV antigen stimulation. The CDR3 protein is CASSTPSYASGVISRTQYF. For the CDR3, the DNA is TGTGCCAGCAGTACTCCCTCCTATGCTAGCGGGGTGATCTCCCGTACGCAGTATTTT.